The 22 T cell receptor beta chains below were found in one sample sequenced in a study of T-cell reconstitution after alpha-beta-depleted transplantation in children. Unique molecular identifiers featured in how the TCRbeta library was prepared. TCRdb reprocessed the PCR reads with MiXCR, giving one entry per CDR3 protein. The sample yields hundreds of thousands of distinct CDR3 sequences, 15% to 20% seen once. The sequenced sample was PBMCs from the stem cell graft donor, obtained from the stem cell graft. These receptors were obtained from a human donor who donated a stem cell graft to a child with acute lymphoblastic leukemia.

The V and J genes are TRBV6-5 and TRBJ2-7; tentative D call: TRBD2 (6 bases). V was pared by 5 bases and J by 1 base, with 15 bases between. This CDR3 is built from 15 residues. Germline CDR1 reads MNHEY; CDR2 reads SVGAGI. CDR3 sequence (DNA): TGTGCCAGCAGTACCTACGGTGGAGGGTCCTACGAGCAGTACTTC. This gives the protein CASSTYGGGSYEQYF.

This clonotype was seen a handful of times. The CDR3 here is CASSYSLGQAAYGYTF. For the CDR3, the DNA is TGTGCCAGCAGTTACTCTCTAGGACAGGCGGCCTATGGCTACACCTTC. This chain links TRBV6-5 with TRBJ1-2, with TRBD1 matching over 7 bases. The length of the CDR3 is 16 residues. The V gene's germline CDR1 is MNHEY and CDR2 SVGAGI. Trimming cost V 0 bases and J 4 bases; bases outside gene matches: 8.

V gene TRBV6-1 combines with J gene TRBJ1-3, with D possibly being TRBD1 (6 bases). Deletions cut 5 bases from V and 2 bases from J, with 16 bases between. CDR1 MNHNS and CDR2 SASEGT come from the germline V gene. This CDR3 has 16 residues. The CDR3 region is CASSPRGREAGNTIYF. CDR3 DNA: TGTGCCAGCAGTCCAAGGGGGAGGGAGGCTGGAAACACCATATATTTT.

This clonotype was seen a handful of times. The CDR3 DNA follows: TGTGCCTGGAGTGTTTCGGCGCAGGGCTACACCTTC. Its protein is CAWSVSAQGYTF. V usage is TRBV30 and J usage is TRBJ1-2; D is unresolved. Trimming stripped 0 bases from V and 8 bases from J, with 10 bases between. Germline V lookup: CDR1 GTSNPN, CDR2 SVGIG (reference sequence). The length of the CDR3 is 12 residues.

The rearrangement links TRBV13 to TRBJ2-7; D not resolved. The CDR3 has 13 amino acids. From germline, CDR1 is PRHDT and CDR2 FYEKMQ (reference sequence). With 4 bases removed from V and 6 bases from J, the gap between germline ends came to 13 bases. The CDR3 DNA reads TGTGCCAGCAGCTCGGAAGCAGGAACCGAGCAGTACTTC. Translated: CASSSEAGTEQYF.

This clonotype was seen more than once but under ten times. This chain links TRBV6-4 with TRBJ2-3, with 11 bases matching TRBD2. The germline gives CDR1 MRHNA, CDR2 SNTAGT. After removal of 1 base from V and 4 bases from J, the junction contained 1 base not matched to a gene. The CDR3 is made up of 15 amino acids. This CDR3 is CASSDLAGGPDTQYF. The CDR3 DNA follows: TGTGCCAGCAGTGACTTAGCGGGAGGGCCAGATACGCAGTATTTT.

This clonotype came up a few times. The V gene is TRBV12-3 or TRBV12-4, the J gene TRBJ2-7; tentatively, D is TRBD2 (5 bases). The CDR3 contains 17 residues. V was pared by 5 bases and J by 2 bases, with 22 bases between. DNA of the CDR3: TGTGCCAGCAGTCCCCCAGCGGCCCCACACTCGACCTACGAGCAGTACTTC. Its protein product is CASSPPAAPHSTYEQYF.

This clonotype was recorded many times. The chain is built from TRBV5-1 and TRBJ2-7; tentative D call: TRBD1 (5 bases). From germline, CDR1 is SGHRS and CDR2 YFSETQ. Deletions cut 0 bases from V and 7 bases from J, with 11 bases between. The CDR3 loop spans 13 amino acids. The CDR3: CASSLARQGEQYF. The CDR3 DNA sequence: TGCGCCAGCAGCTTGGCGAGGCAGGGTGAGCAGTACTTC.

In this sample, this clonotype turned up a few times. This rearrangement joins TRBV10-3 to TRBJ2-5; 7 bases map to TRBD1. Germline values: CDR1 ENHRY, CDR2 SYGVKD. The V gene end was trimmed by 4 bases and the J gene end by 2 bases; junction bases not matched to a gene: 7. This CDR3 contains 15 residues. The CDR3 is CAISASDRQQETQYF. In nucleotides, the CDR3 is TGTGCCATCAGTGCTTCGGACAGGCAGCAAGAGACCCAGTACTTC.

This clonotype was seen more than once but under ten times. The chain has TRBV11-2 and TRBJ2-3; 9 nucleotides line up with TRBD1. CDR1 is SGHAT and CDR2 is FQNNGV in the germline V gene. With 5 bases clipped from V and 5 bases from J, the junction kept 8 bases outside the gene matches. This CDR3 comprises 15 residues. The CDR3 nucleotides read TGTGCCAGCAGCCCTCAAAGGACAGGGGTAGATACGCAGTATTTT. It is translated as CASSPQRTGVDTQYF.

This clonotype has just a few counts. The V gene is TRBV20-1, the J gene TRBJ2-1, with 10 bases lining up with TRBD2. V was pared by 6 bases and J by 3 bases, with 8 bases of the junction left unmatched. The CDR3 runs to 15 residues. CDR1 and CDR2 from the germline V gene are DFQATT and SNEGSKA (reference sequence). For the CDR3, the DNA is TGCAGTGCAGGGCGCGCTAGCGGGGGCTACAATGAGCAGTTCTTC. Translated: CSAGRASGGYNEQFF.

V usage is TRBV20-1 and J usage is TRBJ1-1; D is ambiguous. Per the germline V gene, CDR1 is DFQATT and CDR2 is SNEGSKA (reference sequence). The CDR3 sequence is 19 residues long. Trimming pared 3 bases from V and 3 bases from J, leaving 29 bases between. The CDR3 DNA reads as TGCAGTGCTAGGGCGTATCGGACCCTCACGAATCGAAAGGACACTGAAGCTTTCTTT. It encodes CSARAYRTLTNRKDTEAFF.

The V call is TRBV4-1, the J call TRBJ2-1, with TRBD2 as a possible D gene (6 bases). This CDR3 comprises 15 residues. V was trimmed by 2 bases and J by 3 bases, leaving 11 bases between them. Germline-derived CDR1 and CDR2 are MGHRA and YSYEKL. CDR3 protein: CASSQHSGDYNEQFF. The CDR3 region has the DNA TGCGCCAGCAGCCAACATAGCGGAGACTACAATGAGCAGTTCTTC.

This clonotype was seen a few times. This chain uses TRBV7-9 with TRBJ1-4; D is ambiguous. The CDR3 totals 16 residues. The V gene lost 3 bases and the J gene lost 8 bases, with 19 bases spanning the gap. Germline V CDR1 and CDR2: SEHNR, FQNEAQ (reference sequence). The CDR3 DNA follows: TGTGCCAGCAGCTTCATCGATAGTTTCCTGGGGGAAAAACTGTTTTTT. It yields the protein CASSFIDSFLGEKLFF.

As to this clonotype: Its ends do not fully match the called genes, so a read error is possible. The rearrangement uses TRBV20-1 and TRBJ2-1, with unresolved D. Germline loops: CDR1 DFQATT, CDR2 SNEGSKA (reference sequence). CDR3 length equals 8 residues. The CDR3 nucleotides are TGCAGTGCTGTTTATGGGGTGTTC. Translating gives CSAVYGVF.

This clonotype appeared a few times. The V gene is TRBV20-1, the J gene TRBJ2-7; D unresolved. With 2 bases removed from V and 6 bases from J, the gap between germline ends came to 11 bases. The CDR3 spans 12 residues. CDR1 and CDR2 (germline): DFQATT, SNEGSKA (reference sequence). The DNA for the CDR3 is TGCAGTGCTAGAATCTGGCCTTCCGAGCAGTACTTC. It encodes CSARIWPSEQYF.

This clonotype was picked up a small number of times. The CDR3 DNA is TGTGCCAGCAGTTATCCGGACACATTGGACACTGAAGCTTTCTTT. As protein: CASSYPDTLDTEAFF. The chain joins TRBV6-5 to TRBJ1-1; maybe TRBD1 (5 bases). The CDR3 extends over 15 amino acids. Germline values: CDR1 MNHEY, CDR2 SVGAGI. Trimming left V 3 bases short and J 3 bases short, with 14 bases between.

This clonotype has a handful of counts. The chain uses TRBV27 and TRBJ1-4, with D possibly TRBD1 on 6 matching bases. The length of the CDR3 is 15 residues. V lost 4 bases to trimming and J lost 4 bases, with 13 bases between them. Germline CDR1 MNHEY, CDR2 SMNVEV (reference sequence). CDR3 in DNA: TGTGCCAGCAGTTCCGTGGGGGCGGGTAATGAAAAACTGTTTTTT. It is translated as CASSSVGAGNEKLFF.

This sequence joins TRBV9 and TRBJ2-3; TRBD1 might be the D (6 bases). CDR1 SGDLS and CDR2 YYNGEE come from the germline V gene. V dropped 0 bases and J dropped 3 bases, with 11 bases sitting between them. This CDR3 is built from 15 residues. The CDR3 DNA follows: TGTGCCAGCAGCGTAGTCAGGGGTAAGACAGATACGCAGTATTTT. This translates into CASSVVRGKTDTQYF.

The rearrangement links TRBV2 to TRBJ2-3; D is possibly TRBD2 (5 bases). This CDR3 contains 15 residues. Trimming stripped 3 bases from V and 1 base from J, with 11 bases between. The germline V gene encodes CDR1 SNHLY and CDR2 FYNNEI. This CDR3 reads CASSERSGRTDTQYF. Here the CDR3 DNA reads TGTGCCAGCAGTGAGCGGAGCGGCCGCACAGATACGCAGTATTTT. The variable domain in full, with the rest retrieved from reference TRBV2 and TRBJ2-3, is EPEVTQTPSHQVTQMGQEVILRCVPISNHLYFYWYRQILGQKVEFLVSFYNNEISEKSEIFDDQFSVERPDGSNFTLKIRSTKLEDSAMYFCASSERSGRTDTQYFGPGTRLTVL.

CDR3 residues: CASSWTSADEQYF. Here the CDR3 DNA reads TGTGCCAGCAGCTGGACTAGTGCGGACGAGCAGTACTTC. The chain uses TRBV11-2 and TRBJ2-7; TRBD2 matches 7 bases. The CDR3 spans 13 residues. Germline CDR1 reads SGHAT; CDR2 reads FQNNGV. V shed 4 bases, J shed 5 bases, and the junction held 5 bases outside the gene matches.

This clonotype was seen more than once but under ten times. The CDR3 is CSVAGQGAGYTF. CDR3 nucleotide sequence: TGCAGCGTCGCGGGCCAAGGTGCTGGCTACACCTTC. V usage is TRBV29-1 and J usage is TRBJ1-2, with D hard to call. The CDR3 runs 12 residues. V was shortened by 6 bases and J by 7 bases, with 15 bases between the two germline ends. CDR1 SQVTM and CDR2 ANQGSEA come from the germline V gene. Complete variable domain (other parts from reference TRBV29-1 and TRBJ1-2): SAVISQKPSRDICQRGTSLTIQCQVDSQVTMMFWYRQQPGQSLTLIATANQGSEATYESGFVIDKFPISRPNLTFSTLTVSNMSPEDSSIYLCSVAGQGAGYTFGSGTRLTVV.